This entry features one T cell receptor (beta chain) sequence. Its antigen remains unidentified. The identical CDR3 is also encoded by other nucleotide sequences in the sample. This sample was taken from a study of cytomegalovirus exposure and HLA in healthy donors. Study results and caveats: The HLA-A and HLA-B alleles of most subjects were reportedly predicted accurately from TCR beta sequences. The authors enumerated over 150 TCR beta chains as linked to cytomegalovirus. CMV serostatus alone was available as immune exposure information.

Germline lookup yields CDR1 SEHNR and CDR2 FQNEAQ (reference sequence). The CDR3 has 14 amino acids. J gave up 7 bases and V 3 bases, and 1 base lay outside the gene matches. The PCR contained 60 Vbeta and 13 Jbeta primers. The protocol was immunoSEQ multiplex PCR, while the TCRdb copy is restricted to in-frame clones and leaves out a portion. The sample records about 94,000 clones, around four fifths being singletons. These donors counted as nominally healthy when sampled, but unrecorded immune exposures were likely. The chain links TRBV7-9 to TRBJ1-6; 9 bases align to TRBD1. The sequence was collected from a man in his forties or fifties in good health and CMV-seropositive. Specimen: PBMCs. As DNA, the CDR3 is TGTGCCAGCAGCTTCGACAGGGGGAATTCACCCCTCCACTTT. Protein sequence: CASSFDRGNSPLHF.